This T cell receptor beta chain was identified during a study of T cell responses to AZD1222 COVID-19 vaccine. Findings and limits, study-wide: When two AZD1222 doses had been given, Spike-specific TCR breadth and depth rose. White British ancestry dominated among donors, who included more females, and clonal diversity was possibly underestimated. Dominant CD4 TCR responses targeted spike regions 160-218 and 743-854. Close to half of spike-specific TCRs reportedly recognize unmutated variant regions.

Generated by immunoSEQ multiplex PCR, the TCRdb table keeps only in-frame clones and is missing some. This table holds fewer than 300,000 clones, approximately 93% found once. As to this clone: No antigen is known for it.

J gave up 0 bases and V 5 bases, and 1 base lay outside the gene matches. The CDR3 is 14 residues long. The germline V gene encodes CDR1 MDHEN and CDR2 SYDVKM. The chain joins TRBV28 to TRBJ1-5; 7 positions agree with TRBD1. This TCR was recovered from an adult in good health. Sequencing was performed on peripheral blood, taken on day 0 of AZD1222 vaccination. The CDR3 loop reads CASSGTVSNQPQHF. CDR3 nucleotides: TGTGCCAGCAGTGGGACAGTTAGCAATCAGCCCCAGCATTTT.